The T cell receptor beta chain described here comes from a study of control samples from healthy donors and cancer patients. Generated by immunoSEQ multiplex PCR, the TCRdb table keeps only in-frame clones and is missing some. The data hold tens of thousands of clones, with 95% to 97% observed a single time. Deletions cut 2 bases from V and 3 bases from J, with 7 bases between. Germline V gives CDR1 LGHDT, CDR2 YNNKEL (reference sequence). The length of the CDR3 is 13 residues. The chain recombines TRBV3-1 (or the pseudogene TRBV3-2) with TRBJ1-2; no definite D call. The sequence was collected from a woman aged 25 to 39 in good health. Sequenced: blood. The CDR3 sequence: CASSQTGDYGYTF. The CDR3 DNA reads TGTGCCAGCAGCCAAACCGGAGACTATGGCTACACCTTC.